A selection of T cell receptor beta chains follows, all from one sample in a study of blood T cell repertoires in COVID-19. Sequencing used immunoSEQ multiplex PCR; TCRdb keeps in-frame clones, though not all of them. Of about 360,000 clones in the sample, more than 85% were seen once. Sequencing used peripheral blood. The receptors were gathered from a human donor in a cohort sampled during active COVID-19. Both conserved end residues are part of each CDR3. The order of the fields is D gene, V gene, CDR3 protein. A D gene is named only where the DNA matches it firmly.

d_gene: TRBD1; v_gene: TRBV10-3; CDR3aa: CAISRDRKSYGYTF
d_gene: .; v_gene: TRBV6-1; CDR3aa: CASSARERAGTNEKLFF
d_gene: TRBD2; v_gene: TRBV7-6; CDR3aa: CASSYVSGGSSYNEQFF
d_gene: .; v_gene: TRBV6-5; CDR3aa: CASSYEREGKLFF
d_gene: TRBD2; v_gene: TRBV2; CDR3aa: CASRVSGGPYNEQFF
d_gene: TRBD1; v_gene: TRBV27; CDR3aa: CASSPLDRVGQETQYF
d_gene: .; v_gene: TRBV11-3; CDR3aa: CASTSDTGELFF
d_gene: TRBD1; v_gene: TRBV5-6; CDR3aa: CASSFLTGGSGNTIYF
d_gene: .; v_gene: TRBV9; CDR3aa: CASTLHGTGELFF
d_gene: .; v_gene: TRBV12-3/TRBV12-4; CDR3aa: CASRNRGTNEQYF
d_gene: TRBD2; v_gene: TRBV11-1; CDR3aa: CASSRSGRAGDEQFF
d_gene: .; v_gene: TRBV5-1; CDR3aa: CASSLAGRRNTEAFF
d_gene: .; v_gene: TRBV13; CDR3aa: CASSLGSEKLFF
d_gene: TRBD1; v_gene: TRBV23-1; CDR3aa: CASRQLRTGRQPQHF
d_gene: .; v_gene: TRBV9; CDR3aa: CASSVVENYGYTF
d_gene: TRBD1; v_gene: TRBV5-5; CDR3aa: CASSPGGRENQPQHF
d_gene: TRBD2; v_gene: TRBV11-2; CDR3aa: CASSQQREGYNEQFF
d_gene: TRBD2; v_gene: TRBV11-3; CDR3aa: CASSLDLGREEDTGELFF
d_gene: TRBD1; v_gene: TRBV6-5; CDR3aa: CASSVGQRNTGELFF
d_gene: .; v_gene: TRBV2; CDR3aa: CASSDPDRFYEQYF
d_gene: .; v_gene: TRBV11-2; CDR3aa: CASSLRTTSPYNEQFF
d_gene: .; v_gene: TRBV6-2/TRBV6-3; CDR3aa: CASSRPTANQPQHF
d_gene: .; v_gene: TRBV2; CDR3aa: CASSDKTSSYNEQFF
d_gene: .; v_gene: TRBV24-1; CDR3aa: CATSELAAGEQFF
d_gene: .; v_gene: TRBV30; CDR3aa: CAWSVHSYEQYF
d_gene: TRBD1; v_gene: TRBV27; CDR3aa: CASSLMGQGGEKLFF
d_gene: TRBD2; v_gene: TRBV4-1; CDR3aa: CASSRGGPGLAGSGDYNEQFF
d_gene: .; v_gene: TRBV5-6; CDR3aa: CASSSSRGPETQYF
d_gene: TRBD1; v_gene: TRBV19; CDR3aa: CASSMMGTLRTGDTEAFF
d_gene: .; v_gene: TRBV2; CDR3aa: CAGCRGPNSPLHF
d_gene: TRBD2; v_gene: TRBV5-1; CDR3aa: CASSLGTSGFYEQYF
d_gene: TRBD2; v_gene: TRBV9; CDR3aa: CASSSPLWGGRAYEQYF
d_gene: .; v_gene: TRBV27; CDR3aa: CASSLRVGNTIYF
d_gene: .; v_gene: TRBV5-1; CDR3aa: CASSLVAGSYEQYF
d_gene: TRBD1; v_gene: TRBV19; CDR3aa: CASSPGQDRFQPQHF
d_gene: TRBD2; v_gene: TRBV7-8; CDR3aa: CASSPTSGVVVTKNIQYF
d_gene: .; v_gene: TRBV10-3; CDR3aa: CAIGGTYNSPLHF
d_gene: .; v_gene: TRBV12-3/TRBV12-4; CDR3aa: CASSLHGGNTIYF
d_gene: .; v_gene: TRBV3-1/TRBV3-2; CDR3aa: CASSQDFLRGRDTQYF
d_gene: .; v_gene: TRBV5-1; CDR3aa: CASSGGSRGANVLTF
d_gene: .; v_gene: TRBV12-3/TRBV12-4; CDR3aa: CASSFLRYEQYF
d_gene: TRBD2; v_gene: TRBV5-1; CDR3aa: CASSLTSGSSDTQYF
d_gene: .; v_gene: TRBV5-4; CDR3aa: CASSLRGNNSPLHF
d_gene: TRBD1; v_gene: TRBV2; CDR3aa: CASSEEPGQGRGGELFF
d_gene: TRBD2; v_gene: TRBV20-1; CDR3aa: CSAMGGYEQYF
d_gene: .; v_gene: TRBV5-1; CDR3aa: CASSVQENTEAFF
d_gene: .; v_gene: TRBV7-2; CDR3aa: CASSLFGGGNQPQHF
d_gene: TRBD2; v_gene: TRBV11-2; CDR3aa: CASSTGGTSGGEVAEQFF
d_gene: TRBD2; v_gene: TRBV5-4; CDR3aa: CASSSPSGSSYEQYF
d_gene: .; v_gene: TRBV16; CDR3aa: CASSQSMEGRTQYF
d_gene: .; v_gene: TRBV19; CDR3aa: CASSSHRVLSNQPQHF
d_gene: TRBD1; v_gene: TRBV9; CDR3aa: CASSSQQGANSPLHF
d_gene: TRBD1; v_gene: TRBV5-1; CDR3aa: CASSLGQGNGYTF